This T cell receptor beta chain derives from a study of blood T cell repertoires in COVID-19. This CDR3 is 13 amino acids long. Germline V gene lookup returns CDR1 MDHEN and CDR2 SYDVKM. V shed 2 bases and J shed 2 bases, with 6 bases lying between them. Clones were sequenced by immunoSEQ multiplex PCR, and TCRdb holds only the in-frame ones, with some missing. Here the sample spans about 58,000 clones, under 90% being singletons. Sequenced input: peripheral blood. The clonotype was recovered from a man aged 40-49 years with active COVID-19. The chain employs TRBV28 and TRBJ1-2; D unresolved. The CDR3 DNA is TGTGCCAGCAGTTTAGCCAGGAACTATGGCTACACCTTC. Protein sequence: CASSLARNYGYTF.